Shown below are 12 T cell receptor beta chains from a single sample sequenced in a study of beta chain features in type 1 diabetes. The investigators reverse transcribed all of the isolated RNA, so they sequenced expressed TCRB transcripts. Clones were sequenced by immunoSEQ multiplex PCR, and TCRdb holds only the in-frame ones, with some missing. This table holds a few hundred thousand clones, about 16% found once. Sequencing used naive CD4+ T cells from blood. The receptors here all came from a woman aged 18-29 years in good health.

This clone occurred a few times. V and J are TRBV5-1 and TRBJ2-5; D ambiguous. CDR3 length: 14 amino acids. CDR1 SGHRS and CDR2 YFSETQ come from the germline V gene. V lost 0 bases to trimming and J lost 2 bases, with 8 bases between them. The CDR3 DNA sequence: TGCGCCAGCAGCTTGGAACAGCTGCAAGAGACCCAGTACTTC. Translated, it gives CASSLEQLQETQYF.

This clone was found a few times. This chain's CDR3 is CASSRFTSGISEQFF. CDR3 sequence (DNA): TGCGCCAGCAGCAGATTTACTAGCGGGATAAGTGAGCAGTTCTTC. V is TRBV5-1 and J is TRBJ2-1; 10 bases fit TRBD2. Germline assignment: CDR1 SGHRS and CDR2 YFSETQ. The CDR3 covers 15 residues. Trimming took 4 bases from V and 9 from J; bases not matched to a gene: 10.

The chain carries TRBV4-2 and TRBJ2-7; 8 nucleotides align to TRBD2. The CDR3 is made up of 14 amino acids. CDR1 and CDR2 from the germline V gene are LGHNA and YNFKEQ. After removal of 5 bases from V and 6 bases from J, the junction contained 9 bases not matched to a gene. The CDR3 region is CASSAAGDLGEQYF. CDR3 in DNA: TGTGCCAGCAGCGCAGCGGGAGATTTGGGCGAGCAGTACTTC.

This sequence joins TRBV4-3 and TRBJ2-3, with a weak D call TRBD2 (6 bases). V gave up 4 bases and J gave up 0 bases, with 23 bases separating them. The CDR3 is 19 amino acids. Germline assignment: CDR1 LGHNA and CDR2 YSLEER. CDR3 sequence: CASSLQRWGEIASTDTQYF. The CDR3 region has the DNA TGCGCCAGCAGCCTCCAAAGATGGGGGGAGATTGCTAGCACAGATACGCAGTATTTT.

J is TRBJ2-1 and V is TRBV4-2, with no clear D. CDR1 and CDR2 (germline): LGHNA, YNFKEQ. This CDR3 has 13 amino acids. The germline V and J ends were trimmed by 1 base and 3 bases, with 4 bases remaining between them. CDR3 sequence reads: CASSQAIYNEQFF. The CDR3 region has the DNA TGTGCCAGCAGCCAAGCTATCTACAATGAGCAGTTCTTC.

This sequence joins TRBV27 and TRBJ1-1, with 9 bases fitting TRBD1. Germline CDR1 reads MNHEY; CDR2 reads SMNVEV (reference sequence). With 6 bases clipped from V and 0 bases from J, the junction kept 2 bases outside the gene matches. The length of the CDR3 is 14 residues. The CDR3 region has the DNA TGTGCCAGCAGGGGGACAGGGTTGAACACTGAAGCTTTCTTT. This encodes CASRGTGLNTEAFF.

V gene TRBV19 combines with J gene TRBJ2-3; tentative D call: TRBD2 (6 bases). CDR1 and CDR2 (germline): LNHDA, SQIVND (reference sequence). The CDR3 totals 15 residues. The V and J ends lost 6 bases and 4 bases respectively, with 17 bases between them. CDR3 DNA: TGTGCCAGTAGGGACTACGTCGGAGGGCCAGATACGCAGTATTTT. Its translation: CASRDYVGGPDTQYF.

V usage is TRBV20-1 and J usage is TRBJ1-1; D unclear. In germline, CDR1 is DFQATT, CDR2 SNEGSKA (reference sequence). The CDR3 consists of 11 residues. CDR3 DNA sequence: TGCAGCCCGAGACAGAACACTGAAGCTTTCTTT. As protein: CSPRQNTEAFF.

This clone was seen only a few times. CDR3 DNA: TGCGCCAGCAGCCAGCACAGGGAAACAGATACGCAGTATTTT. Protein: CASSQHRETDTQYF. The chain couples TRBV4-1 to TRBJ2-3, with D maybe TRBD1 (6 bases). Per germline, CDR1 MGHRA and CDR2 YSYEKL. CDR3 length: 14 amino acids. Trimming removed 3 bases from V and 3 bases from J, with 10 bases in between.

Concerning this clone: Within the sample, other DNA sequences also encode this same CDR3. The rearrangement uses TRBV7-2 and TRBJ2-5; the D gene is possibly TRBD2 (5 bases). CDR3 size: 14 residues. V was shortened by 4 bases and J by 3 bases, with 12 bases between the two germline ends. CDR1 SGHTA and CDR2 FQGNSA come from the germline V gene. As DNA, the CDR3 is TGTGCCAGCAGCTCTCGGACTGGAAAAGAGACCCAGTACTTC. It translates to CASSSRTGKETQYF.

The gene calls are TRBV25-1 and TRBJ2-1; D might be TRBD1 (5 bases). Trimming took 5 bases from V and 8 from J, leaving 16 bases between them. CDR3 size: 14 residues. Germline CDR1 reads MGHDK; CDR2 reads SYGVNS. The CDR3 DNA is TGTGCCAGCAGTAATAAGGGTCAGGGCTATGAGCAGTTCTTC. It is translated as CASSNKGQGYEQFF.

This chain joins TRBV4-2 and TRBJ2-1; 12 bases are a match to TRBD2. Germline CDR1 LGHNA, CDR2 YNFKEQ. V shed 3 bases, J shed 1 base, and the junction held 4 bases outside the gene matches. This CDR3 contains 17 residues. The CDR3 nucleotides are TGTGCCAGCAGCCAGGCCCTAGCGGGAGGGTCCTACAATGAGCAGTTCTTC. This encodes CASSQALAGGSYNEQFF.